The 31 T cell receptor beta chains given below trace back to one sample, sequenced in a study of T cell clusters in autoimmune cytopenias. TRB was amplified from around 250 ng of peripheral blood genomic DNA per sample. Multiplex touch-down PCR amplified TRB using TRB-A and TRB-B pools in one tube. TCRdb re-called the multiplex PCR reads, yielding one record per CDR3 amino acid sequence without DNA. The specimen's table records 5,100 or so distinct CDR3 sequences. This sample also belongs to another study, concerning T cell repertoires in aging, cancer and after chemotherapy.

The sample comprised peripheral blood. The source of these receptors is a human donor in good health.

The chain joins TRBV24-1 to TRBJ2-1; TCRdb reports TRBD2, a call that lacks DNA to check it against. The CDR3 contains 18 residues. Germline values: CDR1 KGHDR, CDR2 SFDVKD. Here the CDR3 reads CATSDPARGLAGEDEQFF.

The genes are TRBV27 and TRBJ2-3; TCRdb lists TRBD1, though no DNA is available to test this call. CDR3 length: 14 residues. Germline CDR1 MNHEY, CDR2 SMNVEV (reference sequence). The CDR3 loop is CASSYRGLADTQYF.

The J gene is TRBJ1-3, the V gene TRBV18. Germline values: CDR1 KGHSH, CDR2 LQKENI. The CDR3 loop spans 15 amino acids. The CDR3: CASSPGDFSGNTIYF.

The chain links TRBV12-3 or TRBV12-4 to TRBJ2-3; TCRdb's D call, TRBD1, is unchecked because there is no DNA. This CDR3 has 16 amino acids. CDR3 region: CASSLEGTVPTDTQYF.

The chain has TRBV6-1 and TRBJ2-7; TCRdb's assignment of TRBD2 cannot be checked, as there is no DNA. The CDR3 sequence is 13 residues long. Germline V gene sequence: CDR1 MNHNS, CDR2 SASEGT. This chain's CDR3 is CASSERRLDEQYF.

Frequency places this clonotype as medium-sized. The V and J genes are TRBV5-4 and TRBJ2-6. CDR1 is SGHNT, CDR2 YYREEE, per germline (reference sequence). This CDR3 comprises 15 residues. The CDR3 protein is CASSFQGSGANVLTF.

This clonotype counts as medium-sized by frequency. This rearrangement joins TRBV29-1 to TRBJ1-3. This CDR3 comprises 13 residues. The germline CDR1 and CDR2 sequences are SQVTM and ANQGSEA. CDR3 sequence: CSVLGHSGNTIYF. Filled out from reference TRBV29-1 and TRBJ1-3, the complete variable domain reads SAVISQKPSRDICQRGTSLTIQCQVDSQVTMMFWYRQQPGQSLTLIATANQGSEATYESGFVIDKFPISRPNLTFSTLTVSNMSPEDSSIYLCSVLGHSGNTIYFGEGSWLTVV.

The rearrangement links TRBV6-2 or TRBV6-3 to TRBJ2-2; TCRdb lists TRBD1, though no DNA is available to test this call. Germline CDR1 and CDR2: MNHEY and SVGEGT. The CDR3 is made up of 14 amino acids. Here the CDR3 reads CASKWGVHTGELFF.

This clonotype shows up as medium-sized (0.01 to 0.1%) by frequency. CDR3 region: CASSYSGGSYVLFF. V usage is TRBV6-5 and J usage is TRBJ1-4. CDR1 and CDR2 from the germline V gene are MNHEY and SVGAGI. This CDR3 spans 14 amino acids.

The rearrangement uses TRBV19 and TRBJ1-1; TCRdb outputs TRBD1, but without DNA this stays unchecked. Germline lookup yields CDR1 LNHDA and CDR2 SQIVND (reference sequence). This CDR3 is 16 amino acids long. CDR3 residues: CASSALPGVTRNEAFF.

This chain uses TRBV10-3 with TRBJ1-4; the D call of TRBD1 rests on TCRdb alone, since no DNA is present to check it. Germline-derived CDR1 and CDR2 are ENHRY and SYGVKD. This CDR3 spans 14 amino acids. The CDR3 sequence is CAISETGGEEKLFF.

The chain combines TRBV15 with TRBJ1-2; TCRdb gives TRBD1 as the D gene, but with no DNA this cannot be confirmed. Germline assignment: CDR1 LNHNV and CDR2 YYDKDF (reference sequence). The CDR3 is made up of 13 amino acids. This chain's CDR3 is CATSSRTIYGYTF.

V and J are TRBV10-3 and TRBJ2-5. This CDR3 region has 12 residues. The V gene's germline CDR1 is ENHRY and CDR2 SYGVKD. Here the CDR3 reads CAISEKGETQYF.

This clonotype is classed as medium-sized by frequency. The rearrangement joins TRBV19 to TRBJ2-3; TCRdb reports TRBD1, a call that lacks DNA to check it against. Germline CDR1 LNHDA, CDR2 SQIVND (reference sequence). The CDR3 runs to 15 residues. CDR3 residues: CASSVDRGLSDTQYF. The full variable domain, rest sourced from reference TRBV19 and TRBJ2-3, is DGGITQSPKYLFRKEGQNVTLSCEQNLNHDAMYWYRQDPGQGLRLIYYSQIVNDFQKGDIAEGYSVSREKKESFPLTVTSAQKNPTAFYLCASSVDRGLSDTQYFGPGTRLTVL.

The chain couples TRBV10-2 to TRBJ1-6. The length of the CDR3 is 15 residues. Germline CDR1 WSHSY, CDR2 SAAADI. The chain's CDR3 is CASSDPSAYNSPLHF.

J is TRBJ2-2 and V is TRBV11-2; lacking DNA, the TRBD1 call made by TCRdb goes unchecked. The CDR3 spans 14 residues. Germline CDR1 is SGHAT and CDR2 is FQNNGV. This CDR3 reads CASSLGGGTGELFF.

The chain combines TRBV18 with TRBJ2-1. Per the germline V gene, CDR1 is KGHSH and CDR2 is LQKENI. CDR3 length: 14 residues. The CDR3 reads CASSVADVYNEQFF.

This clonotype is medium-sized (0.01 to 0.1%) by frequency. The CDR3 here is CASSELGQKETQYF. This chain links TRBV6-1 with TRBJ2-5; TCRdb gives TRBD1 as the D gene, but with no DNA this cannot be confirmed. Germline CDR1 and CDR2: MNHNS and SASEGT. The CDR3 has 14 residues.

J is TRBJ2-1 and V is TRBV10-3; checking the TCRdb D call of TRBD2 is not possible without DNA. This CDR3 is 16 amino acids long. Germline CDR1 ENHRY, CDR2 SYGVKD. The CDR3 sequence: CAISDLGTSGGYEQFF.

This clonotype is identified as medium-sized from frequency. The chain recombines TRBV19 with TRBJ2-7; there is no DNA to check the TCRdb D call of TRBD1. The CDR3 has 17 amino acids. Germline-derived CDR1 and CDR2 are LNHDA and SQIVND (reference sequence). CDR3 amino acids: CASSIMGSSKGTYEQYF.

This chain uses TRBV7-6 with TRBJ2-7; no DNA is available, so the TRBD1 call from TCRdb remains unchecked. Germline V gene sequence: CDR1 SGHVS, CDR2 FNYEAQ. The length of the CDR3 is 14 residues. This CDR3 reads CASSLPDRDREQYF.

The rearrangement joins TRBV24-1 to TRBJ2-5; the TRBD1 assignment by TCRdb is unverifiable without DNA. The length of the CDR3 is 15 residues. Germline values: CDR1 KGHDR, CDR2 SFDVKD. CDR3 sequence reads: CATSDLLGGTETQYF.

This clonotype registers medium-sized by frequency. The rearrangement uses TRBV19 and TRBJ2-1; TCRdb's D call of TRBD2 is untestable without DNA. Germline lookup yields CDR1 LNHDA and CDR2 SQIVND (reference sequence). The CDR3 spans 14 residues. CDR3 sequence reads: CASRTSGSFNEQFF.

The J gene is TRBJ2-7, the V gene TRBV18. Looked up from germline, CDR1 is KGHSH and CDR2 is LQKENI. The CDR3 runs 15 residues. CDR3 in amino acids: CASSPGSWSPYEQYF.

This clonotype registers medium-sized (0.01 to 0.1%) by frequency. The chain is built from TRBV19 and TRBJ2-5; the TRBD2 assignment by TCRdb is unverifiable without DNA. This CDR3 has 14 amino acids. Germline values: CDR1 LNHDA, CDR2 SQIVND (reference sequence). CDR3 residues: CASMEAGGRETQYF.

This chain uses TRBV6-4 with TRBJ2-5. The CDR3 has 11 amino acids. Germline V gene lookup returns CDR1 MRHNA and CDR2 SNTAGT. CDR3 sequence reads: CASSELETQYF.

According to its frequency, this clonotype is medium-sized. Here the CDR3 reads CASSPPGTGELFF. The gene calls are TRBV27 and TRBJ2-2; TCRdb selects TRBD1, and the lack of DNA leaves this call unchecked. The CDR3 has 13 amino acids. Per germline, CDR1 MNHEY and CDR2 SMNVEV (reference sequence).

This clonotype is medium-sized by frequency. J is TRBJ2-2 and V is TRBV29-1; TCRdb's D gene call, TRBD1, goes unchecked for lack of DNA. The CDR3 consists of 14 residues. Germline assignment: CDR1 SQVTM and CDR2 ANQGSEA. CDR3 loop: CSAKGAAGAGELFF.

CDR3 loop: CASSSTGSGYTEAFF. V is TRBV28 and J is TRBJ1-1; TCRdb lists TRBD1, though no DNA is available to test this call. This CDR3 spans 15 amino acids. CDR1 is MDHEN and CDR2 is SYDVKM in the germline V gene. Using reference TRBV28 and TRBJ1-1 for the parts outside the CDR3, the full variable domain is DVKVTQSSRYLVKRTGEKVFLECVQDMDHENMFWYRQDPGLGLRLIYFSYDVKMKEKGDIPEGYSVSREKKERFSLILESASTNQTSMYLCASSSTGSGYTEAFFGQGTRLTVV.

This clonotype is medium-sized by frequency. The chain uses TRBV18 and TRBJ2-1. CDR1 is KGHSH and CDR2 is LQKENI in the germline V gene. The CDR3 covers 15 residues. This chain's CDR3 is CASSPSYDGLSEQFF.

This chain connects TRBV12-3 or TRBV12-4 to TRBJ1-5; with no DNA, the TCRdb D assignment of TRBD1 cannot be verified. CDR3 length equals 13 residues. The CDR3 reads CASSSDRGQPQHF.